Listed below are T cell receptor beta chains from one sample, sequenced in a study of cytotoxic CD8 clonotypes in ibrutinib-treated CLL. Libraries were prepared by immunoSEQ multiplex PCR; TCRdb keeps only in-frame clonotypes and omits some of them. The table records some 170,000 clones, around nine tenths of them present only once. Here the sequenced sample was PBMCs, taken at disease progression, from a patient treated with ibrutinib. The receptor set was obtained from a human donor with chronic lymphocytic leukemia. Both conserved end residues are part of each CDR3. The order of the fields is D gene, J gene, clone size, CDR3 length, V gene, CDR3 protein, CDR3 DNA. A D gene is named only where the DNA matches it firmly. Not every row has a clone size; where given, it reads once, few, many or a size class.

d_gene: TRBD1
j_gene: TRBJ1-2
abundance: .
len: 13
v_gene: TRBV6-5
CDR3aa: CASKWTGNYGYTF
CDR3nt: TGTGCCAGCAAATGGACAGGCAACTATGGCTACACCTTC

d_gene: TRBD2
j_gene: TRBJ2-5
abundance: few
len: 17
v_gene: TRBV7-2
CDR3aa: CASSPGWGGRVIETQYF
CDR3nt: TGTGCCAGCAGCCCCGGGTGGGGCGGGAGAGTTATCGAGACCCAGTACTTC

d_gene: TRBD1
j_gene: TRBJ2-1
abundance: .
len: 14
v_gene: TRBV6-1
CDR3aa: CASSDGTVYNEQFF
CDR3nt: TGTGCCAGCAGTGATGGGACAGTCTACAATGAGCAGTTCTTC

d_gene: .
j_gene: TRBJ1-1
abundance: .
len: 14
v_gene: TRBV30
CDR3aa: CAWSSHGKNTEAFF
CDR3nt: TGTGCCTGGAGCTCCCACGGGAAGAACACTGAAGCTTTCTTT

d_gene: .
j_gene: TRBJ1-1
abundance: once
len: 15
v_gene: TRBV19
CDR3aa: CASSSRGVIVTEAFF
CDR3nt: TGTGCCAGTAGTTCCCGAGGGGTAATAGTAACTGAAGCTTTCTTT

d_gene: TRBD2
j_gene: TRBJ2-3
abundance: .
len: 16
v_gene: TRBV7-3
CDR3aa: CASSSASGRGPDTQYF
CDR3nt: TGTGCCAGCAGCTCCGCTAGCGGGAGGGGCCCAGATACGCAGTATTTT

d_gene: TRBD2
j_gene: TRBJ2-3
abundance: .
len: 14
v_gene: TRBV6-6
CDR3aa: CASRNSGSSHTQYF
CDR3nt: TGTGCCAGCAGAAATAGCGGGAGCTCACATACGCAGTATTTT

d_gene: .
j_gene: TRBJ1-1
abundance: once
len: 13
v_gene: TRBV9
CDR3aa: CASSVAGDTEAFF
CDR3nt: TGTGCCAGCAGCGTAGCGGGAGACACTGAAGCTTTCTTT

d_gene: .
j_gene: TRBJ1-5
abundance: .
len: 11
v_gene: TRBV20-1
CDR3aa: CSATREGAQHF
CDR3nt: TGCAGTGCTACCAGGGAGGGGGCCCAGCATTTT

d_gene: .
j_gene: TRBJ1-5
abundance: .
len: 16
v_gene: TRBV19
CDR3aa: CASSMGSGLSNQPQHF
CDR3nt: TGTGCCAGTAGTATGGGGTCAGGGCTGAGCAATCAGCCCCAGCATTTT

d_gene: .
j_gene: TRBJ2-7
abundance: .
len: 15
v_gene: TRBV7-6
CDR3aa: CASSLVGSPAYEQYF
CDR3nt: TGTGCCAGCAGCTTAGTTGGATCGCCGGCCTACGAGCAGTACTTC

d_gene: .
j_gene: TRBJ1-1
abundance: .
len: 13
v_gene: TRBV19
CDR3aa: CASSPLPVTEAFF
CDR3nt: TGTGCCAGTAGTCCTCTGCCTGTCACTGAAGCTTTCTTT

d_gene: TRBD1
j_gene: TRBJ1-1
abundance: once
len: 16
v_gene: TRBV19
CDR3aa: CASSRGTGEMNTEAFF
CDR3nt: TGTGCCAGTAGTAGAGGGACAGGGGAAATGAACACTGAAGCTTTCTTT

d_gene: TRBD1
j_gene: TRBJ1-3
abundance: .
len: 15
v_gene: TRBV7-2
CDR3aa: CASSGNTGGLDTIYF
CDR3nt: TGTGCCAGCAGCGGTAATACAGGGGGATTGGACACCATATATTTT

d_gene: TRBD2
j_gene: TRBJ2-1
abundance: .
len: 15
v_gene: TRBV5-1
CDR3aa: CASSKGLASNNEQFF
CDR3nt: TGCGCCAGCAGCAAGGGACTAGCGAGCAACAATGAGCAGTTCTTC

d_gene: .
j_gene: TRBJ1-2
abundance: once
len: 13
v_gene: TRBV11-2
CDR3aa: CASASSAGVGYTF
CDR3nt: TGTGCCAGCGCGTCCTCCGCGGGGGTCGGCTACACCTTC

d_gene: .
j_gene: TRBJ2-7
abundance: once
len: 14
v_gene: TRBV4-2
CDR3aa: CASSQDHESYEQYF
CDR3nt: TGTGCCAGCAGCCAAGATCATGAGTCCTACGAGCAGTACTTC

d_gene: TRBD1
j_gene: TRBJ2-7
abundance: .
len: 13
v_gene: TRBV7-6
CDR3aa: CASSRDRVYEQYF
CDR3nt: TGTGCCAGCAGCCGGGACAGAGTCTACGAGCAGTACTTC

d_gene: .
j_gene: TRBJ2-7
abundance: once
len: 14
v_gene: TRBV11-3
CDR3aa: CASSLSATTYEQYF
CDR3nt: TGTGCCAGCAGCTTATCGGCCACAACCTACGAGCAGTACTTC

d_gene: TRBD1
j_gene: TRBJ1-4
abundance: .
len: 16
v_gene: TRBV14
CDR3aa: CASSRNTGATNEKLFF
CDR3nt: TGTGCCAGCAGCCGGAATACAGGGGCAACTAATGAAAAACTGTTTTTT

d_gene: .
j_gene: TRBJ2-3
abundance: .
len: 14
v_gene: TRBV9
CDR3aa: CASSVVISTDTQYF
CDR3nt: TGTGCCAGCAGCGTAGTCATTAGCACAGATACGCAGTATTTT

d_gene: .
j_gene: TRBJ1-5
abundance: once
len: 13
v_gene: TRBV12-5
CDR3aa: CASGWELGQPQHF
CDR3nt: TGTGCTAGTGGCTGGGAGCTGGGGCAGCCCCAGCATTTT

d_gene: .
j_gene: TRBJ1-2
abundance: once
len: 13
v_gene: TRBV7-9
CDR3aa: CASIVTGVYGYTF
CDR3nt: TGTGCCAGCATCGTGACAGGCGTCTATGGCTACACCTTC

d_gene: .
j_gene: TRBJ1-2
abundance: once
len: 15
v_gene: TRBV7-2
CDR3aa: CASSLQGPTLYGYTF
CDR3nt: TGTGCCAGCAGCTTACAGGGGCCGACCCTCTATGGCTACACCTTC

d_gene: .
j_gene: TRBJ2-1
abundance: .
len: 13
v_gene: TRBV4-2
CDR3aa: CASSGQESNEQFF
CDR3nt: TGTGCCAGCAGCGGCCAGGAATCCAATGAGCAGTTCTTC

d_gene: .
j_gene: TRBJ2-2
abundance: .
len: 16
v_gene: TRBV27
CDR3aa: CASSFIDYLNTGELFF
CDR3nt: TGTGCCAGCAGTTTTATTGACTACTTAAACACCGGGGAGCTGTTTTTT

d_gene: TRBD2
j_gene: TRBJ2-3
abundance: .
len: 15
v_gene: TRBV11-3
CDR3aa: CASSSRLAGADTQYF
CDR3nt: TGTGCCAGCAGCTCAAGACTAGCGGGAGCAGATACGCAGTATTTT

d_gene: TRBD1
j_gene: TRBJ2-7
abundance: .
len: 15
v_gene: TRBV7-3
CDR3aa: CASSQGAVGSYEQYF
CDR3nt: TGTGCCAGCAGTCAGGGGGCGGTAGGGTCCTACGAGCAGTACTTC

d_gene: .
j_gene: TRBJ2-7
abundance: few
len: 12
v_gene: TRBV5-4
CDR3aa: CASSSPIYEQYF
CDR3nt: TGTGCCAGCAGCTCCCCGATCTACGAGCAGTACTTC

d_gene: .
j_gene: TRBJ1-3
abundance: .
len: 15
v_gene: TRBV28
CDR3aa: CASSMAAWSGNTIYF
CDR3nt: TGTGCCAGCAGCATGGCCGCTTGGTCTGGAAACACCATATATTTT

d_gene: TRBD2
j_gene: TRBJ2-3
abundance: .
len: 15
v_gene: TRBV27
CDR3aa: CASSSRTSGTDTQYF
CDR3nt: TGTGCCAGCAGTTCCAGGACTAGCGGAACAGATACGCAGTATTTT

d_gene: TRBD1
j_gene: TRBJ1-2
abundance: .
len: 14
v_gene: TRBV7-9
CDR3aa: CASSPTGVGYGYTF
CDR3nt: TGTGCCAGCAGCCCGACAGGGGTCGGCTATGGCTACACCTTC